This TCR beta chain was profiled in a study of T cells in Graves' hyperthyroidism and ophthalmopathy. Regarding the study as a whole: A median around 6.4 months before onset, the model predicted ophthalmopathy.

The study left out patients who had uncontrolled infection, other autoimmune disease, pregnancy or lactation. Germline-derived CDR1 and CDR2 are SGHTA and FQGNSA. The CDR3 extends over 16 amino acids. Trimming took 5 bases from V and 8 from J, leaving 23 bases between them. TCR beta CDR3 regions were amplified from RNA. TCR CDR3 regions were first amplified by RT-PCR with HTBI primers. TCRdb re-called the multiplex PCR reads with MiXCR, one entry per CDR3 protein. Here the sample spans 540,000 or so distinct CDR3 sequences, less than 20% being singletons. This clonotype showed up many times. Antigen: not known.

What was sequenced was blood. The sequence derives from a woman aged 25 to 39 with Graves' hyperthyroidism. This chain uses TRBV7-2 with TRBJ2-3, with D tentatively TRBD2 (7 bases). Written as DNA, the CDR3 is TGTGCCAGCAGCCCCCCTAGCGGAAACCAAGGGGGTACGCAGTATTTT. Protein product: CASSPPSGNQGGTQYF.